This record concerns one T cell receptor beta chain sequence. The table lists this clonotype with many counts. The clone's antigen remains unknown. Within one base of it there is no much larger clone, and no base qualities were kept. These data are taken from a study of T cells in Graves' hyperthyroidism and ophthalmopathy (dated by TCRdb to the late 2010s). Some background on the complete study: Peripheral blood samples were taken at the time of initial diagnosis, prior to any treatment. The paper reports TCR Vbeta CDR3 sequencing of over 130 peripheral blood samples: under 45 ophthalmopathy, some 80 hyperthyroidism and about 17 progressor patients. Prospective prediction of ophthalmopathy was tested in an independent validation cohort of fewer than 20 hyperthyroidism patients and around 16 patients who later progressed to ophthalmopathy. The roughly 94 discovery patients were randomly divided into training and test sets at a 7:3 ratio. To identify distinguishing TCR V-J signatures, a discovery cohort of 90 to 100 patients was used, comprising 43 with Graves' ophthalmopathy and 55 to 65 with stable Graves' hyperthyroidism. In addition, the study compared T-cell repertoires in thyroid tissue and in blood from 6 or 7 Graves' hyperthyroidism patients. Following sampling, methimazole starting at 30 mg daily was given to hyperthyroidism patients, and high-dose intravenous methylprednisolone was given to ophthalmopathy patients.

The TCR beta CDR3 regions were amplified from the RNA transcripts. The TCR CDR3 was subjected to a first round of RT-PCR using the HTBI primer set and the Qiagen OneStep RT-PCR kit. The libraries were constructed in a second round of multiplex PCR and then size-selected and purified. The libraries were sequenced on an Illumina HiSeq2000 using paired-end 100 bp reads. In the authors' own workflow: SOAPnuke was used to process the raw data, with reads discarded if the reads contained adapters or uncalled bases, had a mean Phred below 15, or lacked an exact constant-primer or identifier match. High-quality paired reads were merged using COPE v1.2.5, and each unique nucleotide sequence was defined as a clonotype. MiTCR v1.1 was used to align the clonotypes against IMGT TRBV, TRBD and TRBJ reference segments. Analysis was restricted to V-J combinations with a frequency above 0.0001, which covered 98% to 99.2% of repertoires. A TCS score was defined as the ratio of F50 (clonal expansion) to E x V (chaos), with BLOSUM62-based TCRdist applied between CDR3 peptides within each V-J. Welch's t-statistics and random forest reduced 500 to 550 V-J features to 10 to 15, which were used in a naive Bayes classifier (R e1071). Thyroid-blood repertoire similarity was quantified with the Morisita-Horn index. TCRdb cleaned the public reads at Q25 with fastp, built clones with MiXCR and kept in-frame beta chains. Every entry covers one CDR3 protein and lists the most common genes and DNA from its rows. The V and J calls come from TCRdb's annotation, not from the publication. For this sample the table gives about 610,000 distinct CDR3 sequences, of which under 15% were detected only once. About 3.9% of the sample is in the top ten clones.

CDR1 and CDR2, per the germline V gene, are MDHEN and SYDVKM. V is pruned by 6 bases and J by 4 bases, leaving 3 bases of the junction without a gene match. Including cysteine and phenylalanine, the CDR3 has 13 amino acids. Only CDR3 DNA remains: 39 bases, in frame from the first base. The research as a whole found: Most expanded thyroid clonotypes (frequency above 0.001) were also detected in blood, a finding suggesting that blood repertoires may reflect thyroid immune responses. During validation, the model predicted progression to ophthalmopathy a median of about 6.5 months ahead of onset, with roughly 65% sensitivity and 72.22% specificity. Sample size was not statistically predetermined, and blinding of investigators to group allocation was not performed. Ophthalmopathy was separated from stable hyperthyroidism by a 13 V-J signature model, with over 85% sensitivity and about 81% specificity obtained in cross-validation and 80%/75% obtained in testing.

Ophthalmopathy patients had moderately to severely active disease, with a Clinical Activity Score of 3 or more, a NOSPECS grade of 4 or more, and a disease duration of less than 3 months. Any patient with an uncontrolled infection, another autoimmune disease, pregnancy or lactation was excluded. Diagnoses relied on clinical symptoms, serum thyroxine and TRAb, thyroid ultrasound and orbital computed tomography. PBMCs were isolated from roughly 10 ml of fresh peripheral blood by Ficoll-Paque density gradient centrifugation. Trizol reagent was used to extract total RNA, and RNA quality was then checked on an Agilent 2100 Bioanalyzer.

The origin of this receptor is a woman in her thirties or forties with Graves' ophthalmopathy. This chain joins TRBV28 to TRBJ1-5; 7 junctional bases match TRBD1. Sequenced: blood. The DNA sequence is given as TGTGCCAGCAGAAAACAGGGGAATCAGCCCCAGCATTTT. Its protein is CASRKQGNQPQHF.